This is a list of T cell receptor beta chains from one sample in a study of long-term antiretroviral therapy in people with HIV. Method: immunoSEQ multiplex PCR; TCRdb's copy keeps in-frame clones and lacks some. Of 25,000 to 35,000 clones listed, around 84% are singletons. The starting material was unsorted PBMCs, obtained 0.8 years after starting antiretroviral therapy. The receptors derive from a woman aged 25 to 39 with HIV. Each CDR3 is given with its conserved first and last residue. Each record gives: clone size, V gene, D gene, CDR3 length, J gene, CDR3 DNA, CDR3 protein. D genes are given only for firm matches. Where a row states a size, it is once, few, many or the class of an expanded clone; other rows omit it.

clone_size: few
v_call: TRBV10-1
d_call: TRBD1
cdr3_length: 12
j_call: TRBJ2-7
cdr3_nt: TGCGCCAGATGGGACAGAAACTACGAGCAGTACTTC
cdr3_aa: CARWDRNYEQYF

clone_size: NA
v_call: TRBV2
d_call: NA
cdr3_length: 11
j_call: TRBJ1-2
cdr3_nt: TGTGCCACCGGCGCTAACTATGGCTACACCTTC
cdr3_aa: CATGANYGYTF

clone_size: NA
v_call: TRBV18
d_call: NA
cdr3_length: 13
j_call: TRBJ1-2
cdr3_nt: TGTGCCAGCTCACCACCAGGGAGGAATGGCTACACCTTC
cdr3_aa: CASSPPGRNGYTF

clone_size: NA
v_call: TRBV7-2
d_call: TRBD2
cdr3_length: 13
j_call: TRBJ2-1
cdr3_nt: TGTGCCAGCAGTTCCTCCGCGGGGGATGAGCAGTTCTTC
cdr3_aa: CASSSSAGDEQFF

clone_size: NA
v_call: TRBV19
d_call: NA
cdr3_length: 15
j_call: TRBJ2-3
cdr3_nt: TGTGCCAGTAGTACGCAGGCGGCAGTCACAGATACGCAGTATTTT
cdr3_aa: CASSTQAAVTDTQYF

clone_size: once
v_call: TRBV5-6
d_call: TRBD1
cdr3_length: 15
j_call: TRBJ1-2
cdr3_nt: TGTGCCAGCAGCCCCACCCCGACAGGGATCTATGGCTACACCTTC
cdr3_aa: CASSPTPTGIYGYTF

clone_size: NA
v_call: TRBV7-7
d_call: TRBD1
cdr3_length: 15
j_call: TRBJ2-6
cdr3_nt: TGTGCCAGCAGCCCAACAGGGGCTGGGGCCAACGTCCTGACTTTC
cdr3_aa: CASSPTGAGANVLTF

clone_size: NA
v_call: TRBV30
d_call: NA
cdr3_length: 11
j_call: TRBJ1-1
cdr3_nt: TGTGCCTGGAGTATAAACACTGAAGCTTTCTTT
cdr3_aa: CAWSINTEAFF

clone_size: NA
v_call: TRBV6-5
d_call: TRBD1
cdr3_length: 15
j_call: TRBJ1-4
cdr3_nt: TGTGCCAGCAGACGAAAGGGACAGCGCGATGAAAAACTGTTTTTT
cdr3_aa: CASRRKGQRDEKLFF

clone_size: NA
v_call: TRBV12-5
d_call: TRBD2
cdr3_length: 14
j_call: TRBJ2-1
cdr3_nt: TGTGCTAGTGGAATGAGCGGGAGCTACAATGAGCAGTTCTTC
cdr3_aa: CASGMSGSYNEQFF

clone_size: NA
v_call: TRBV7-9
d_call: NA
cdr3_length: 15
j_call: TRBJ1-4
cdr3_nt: TGTGCCAGCAGCTTTTTCGGGACACCTAATGAAAAACTGTTTTTT
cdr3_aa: CASSFFGTPNEKLFF

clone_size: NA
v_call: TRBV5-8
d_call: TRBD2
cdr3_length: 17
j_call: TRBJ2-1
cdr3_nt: TGTGCCAGCAGCCTCCACATACTAGCGGAATCCTACAATGAGCAGTTCTTC
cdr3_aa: CASSLHILAESYNEQFF

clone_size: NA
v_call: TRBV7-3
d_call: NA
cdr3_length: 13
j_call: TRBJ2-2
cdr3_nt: TGTGCCAGCAGCTTAGGCAACACCGGGGAGCTGTTTTTT
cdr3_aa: CASSLGNTGELFF

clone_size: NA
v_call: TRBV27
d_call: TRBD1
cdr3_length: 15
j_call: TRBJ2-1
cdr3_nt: TGTGCCAGCAGTACACAGGGGGTAGCTTACAATGAGCAGTTCTTC
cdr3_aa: CASSTQGVAYNEQFF

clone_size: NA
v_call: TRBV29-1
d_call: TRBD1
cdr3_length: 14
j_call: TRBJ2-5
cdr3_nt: TGCAGCGTTGAAAAAGACAGGGGCCGGGAGACCCAGTACTTC
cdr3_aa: CSVEKDRGRETQYF

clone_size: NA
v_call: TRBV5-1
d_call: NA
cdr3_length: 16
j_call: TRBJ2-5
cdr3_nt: TGCGCCAGCAGCTTGGCCGTGGGTGAGGCCCAAGAGACCCAGTACTTC
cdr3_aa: CASSLAVGEAQETQYF

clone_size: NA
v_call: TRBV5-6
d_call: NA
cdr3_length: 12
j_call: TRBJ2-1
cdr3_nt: TGTGCCAGCCAGGTGGAGTACAATGAGCAGTTCTTC
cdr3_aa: CASQVEYNEQFF

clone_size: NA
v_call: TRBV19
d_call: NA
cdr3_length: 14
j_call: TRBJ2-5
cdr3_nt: TGTGCCAGTAGTTTAATCTCAGGTACAGAGACCCAGTACTTC
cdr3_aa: CASSLISGTETQYF

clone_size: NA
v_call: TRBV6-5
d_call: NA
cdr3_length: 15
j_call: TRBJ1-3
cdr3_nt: TGTGCCAGCAGTTACGAGCAGGGTAGTGGAAACACCATATATTTT
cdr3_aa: CASSYEQGSGNTIYF

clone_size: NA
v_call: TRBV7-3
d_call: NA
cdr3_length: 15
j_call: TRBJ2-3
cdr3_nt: TGTGCCAGCAGCTGGGGGGGGCGCGGCACAGATACGCAGTATTTT
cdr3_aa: CASSWGGRGTDTQYF

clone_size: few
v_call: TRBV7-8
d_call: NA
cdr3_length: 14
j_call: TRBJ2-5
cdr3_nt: TGTGCCAGCAGCTTAGTAAGGAGCCAAGAGACCCAGTACTTC
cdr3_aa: CASSLVRSQETQYF

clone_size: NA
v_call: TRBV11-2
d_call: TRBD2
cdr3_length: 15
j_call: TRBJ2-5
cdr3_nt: TGTGCCAGCAGCTCGTGGACTAGCGGGGGTGAGACCCAGTACTTC
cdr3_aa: CASSSWTSGGETQYF

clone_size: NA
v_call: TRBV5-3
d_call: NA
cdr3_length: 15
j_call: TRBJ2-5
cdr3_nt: TGTGCCAGAAGAACAACAGAGACCCCGGTGGAGACCCAGTACTTC
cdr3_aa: CARRTTETPVETQYF

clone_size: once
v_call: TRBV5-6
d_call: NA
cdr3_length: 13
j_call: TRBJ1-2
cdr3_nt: TGTGCCAGCAGCCGGCCGGCCATTCTTGGCTACACCTTC
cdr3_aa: CASSRPAILGYTF

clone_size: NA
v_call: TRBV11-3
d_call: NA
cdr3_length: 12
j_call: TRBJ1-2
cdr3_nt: TGTGCCAGCAGAACAGAGAGCTATGGCTACACCTTC
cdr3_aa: CASRTESYGYTF

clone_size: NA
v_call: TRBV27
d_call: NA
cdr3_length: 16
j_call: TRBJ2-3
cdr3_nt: TGTGCCAGCACCCCTGGCCGACAGTTCAGCACAGATACGCAGTATTTT
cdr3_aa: CASTPGRQFSTDTQYF

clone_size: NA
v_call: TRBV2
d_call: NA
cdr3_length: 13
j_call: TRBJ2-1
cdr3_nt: TGTGCCAGTAAAGCTAGCCCTATTAATGAGCAGTTCTTC
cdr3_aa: CASKASPINEQFF

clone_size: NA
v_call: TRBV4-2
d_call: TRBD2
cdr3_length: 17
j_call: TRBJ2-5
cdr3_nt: TGTGCCAGCAGCCAAGGCCGGGACTACGAGTACCAAGAGACCCAGTACTTC
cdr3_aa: CASSQGRDYEYQETQYF

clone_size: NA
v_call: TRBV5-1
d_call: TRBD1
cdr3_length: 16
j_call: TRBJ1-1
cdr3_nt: TGCGCCAGCAGCACGACAGGGACAGGGGGAGGTGCTGAAGCTTTCTTT
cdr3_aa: CASSTTGTGGGAEAFF

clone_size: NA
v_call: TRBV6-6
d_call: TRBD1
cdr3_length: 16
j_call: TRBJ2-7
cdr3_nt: TGTGCCAGCAGTTACCCCGGGCGCGCGACAGGGTACGAGCAGTACTTC
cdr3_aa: CASSYPGRATGYEQYF

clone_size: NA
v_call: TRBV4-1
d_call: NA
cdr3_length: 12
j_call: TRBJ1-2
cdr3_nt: TGCGCCAGCAGCCCAGGGGACTATGGCTACACCTTC
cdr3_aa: CASSPGDYGYTF

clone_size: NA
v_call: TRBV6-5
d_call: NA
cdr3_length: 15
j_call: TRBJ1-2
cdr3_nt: TGTGCCAGCAGTTACGTCCCCCAGGGAGGGGATGGCTACACCTTC
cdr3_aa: CASSYVPQGGDGYTF

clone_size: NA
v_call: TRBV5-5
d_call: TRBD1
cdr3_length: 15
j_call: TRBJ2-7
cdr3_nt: TGTGCCAGCAGCTTGGTCGGGACAGGTCCCTACGAGCAGTACTTC
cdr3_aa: CASSLVGTGPYEQYF

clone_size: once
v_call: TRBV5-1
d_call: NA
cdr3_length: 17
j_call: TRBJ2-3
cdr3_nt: TGCGCCAGCAGCTTGATCCCAGGGGGGGGCATCACAGATACGCAGTATTTT
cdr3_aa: CASSLIPGGGITDTQYF

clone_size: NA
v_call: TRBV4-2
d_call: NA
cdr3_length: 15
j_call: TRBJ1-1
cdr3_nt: TGTGCCAGCAGCCAAGATCCCCAGGGTACCACTGAAGCTTTCTTT
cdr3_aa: CASSQDPQGTTEAFF

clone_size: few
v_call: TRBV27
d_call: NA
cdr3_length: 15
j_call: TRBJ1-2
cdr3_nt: TGTGCCAGCAGTCCGCGGGCCCCCTCCAGGGATGGCTACACCTTC
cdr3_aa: CASSPRAPSRDGYTF

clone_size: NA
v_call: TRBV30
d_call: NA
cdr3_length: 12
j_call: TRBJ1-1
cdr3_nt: TGTGCCTGGAGAGACATCCGCACTGAAGCTTTCTTT
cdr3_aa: CAWRDIRTEAFF

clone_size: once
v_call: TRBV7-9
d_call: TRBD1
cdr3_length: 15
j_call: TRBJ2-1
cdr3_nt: TGTGCCAGCAGCTTGCCGGGACAGGGGGCATGGGAGCAGTTCTTC
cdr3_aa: CASSLPGQGAWEQFF

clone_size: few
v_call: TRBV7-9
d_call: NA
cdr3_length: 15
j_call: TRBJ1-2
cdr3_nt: TGTGCCAGCAGCTTCACTCTTCTGGGCGTCTATGGCTACACCTTC
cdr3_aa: CASSFTLLGVYGYTF

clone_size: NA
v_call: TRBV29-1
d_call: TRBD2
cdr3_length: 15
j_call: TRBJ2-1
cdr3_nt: TGCAGCGTTGGAGGGGGACTAGCTTTTCCCGATGAGCAGTTCTTC
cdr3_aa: CSVGGGLAFPDEQFF

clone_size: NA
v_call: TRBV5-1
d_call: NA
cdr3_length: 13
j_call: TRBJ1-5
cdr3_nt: TGCGCCAGCAGCTTCGGGGATAATCAGCCCCAGCATTTT
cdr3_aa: CASSFGDNQPQHF

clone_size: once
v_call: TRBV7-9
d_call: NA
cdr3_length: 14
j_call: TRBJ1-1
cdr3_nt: TGTGCCAGCAGTTCACATACGGTCAACACTGAAGCTTTCTTT
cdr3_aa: CASSSHTVNTEAFF

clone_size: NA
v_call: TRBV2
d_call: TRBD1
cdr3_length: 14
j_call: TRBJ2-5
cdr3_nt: TGTGCCAGCAGCACCGGACAGGGATCGGTGACCCAGTACTTC
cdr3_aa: CASSTGQGSVTQYF

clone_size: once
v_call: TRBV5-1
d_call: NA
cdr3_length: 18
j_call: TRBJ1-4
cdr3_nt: TGCGCCAGCAAAAGCGGGCCGGGCAGGGTTGGAAGAGATGAAAAACTGTTTTTT
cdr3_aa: CASKSGPGRVGRDEKLFF

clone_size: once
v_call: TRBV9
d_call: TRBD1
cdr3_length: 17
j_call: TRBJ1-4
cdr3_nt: TGTGCCAGCAGCGCCGAATCTACAGGGGGCCGGGGTGAAAAACTGTTTTTT
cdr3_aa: CASSAESTGGRGEKLFF

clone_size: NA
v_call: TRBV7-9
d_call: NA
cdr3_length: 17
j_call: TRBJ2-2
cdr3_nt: TGTGCCAGCAGCTTACGCCCTGACAGACCCGCCACCGGGGAGCTGTTTTTT
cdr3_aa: CASSLRPDRPATGELFF

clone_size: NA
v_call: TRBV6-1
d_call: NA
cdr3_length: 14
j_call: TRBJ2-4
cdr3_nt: TGTGCCAGCACCCTTGCGGGTCCCAAAAACATTCAGTACTTC
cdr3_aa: CASTLAGPKNIQYF

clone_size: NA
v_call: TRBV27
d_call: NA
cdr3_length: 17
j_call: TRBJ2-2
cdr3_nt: TGTGCCAGCAGTTTCGGCGGCCCGAGGGGGAACACCGGGGAGCTGTTTTTT
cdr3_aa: CASSFGGPRGNTGELFF

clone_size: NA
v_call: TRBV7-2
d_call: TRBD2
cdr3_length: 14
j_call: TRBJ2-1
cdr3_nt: TGTGCCAGCAAGAGGAGCGGGACCTACAATGAGCAGTTCTTC
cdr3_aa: CASKRSGTYNEQFF

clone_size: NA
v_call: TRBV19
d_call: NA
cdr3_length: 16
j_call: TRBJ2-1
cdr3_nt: TGTGCCAGTAGTCTTTGGTCGGGTCGAAACGACAATGAGCAGTTCTTC
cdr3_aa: CASSLWSGRNDNEQFF

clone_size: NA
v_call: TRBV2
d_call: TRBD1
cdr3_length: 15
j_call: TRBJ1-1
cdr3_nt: TGTGCCAGCAGTAGAGCGGGGACAGCAAACACTGAAGCTTTCTTT
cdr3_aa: CASSRAGTANTEAFF

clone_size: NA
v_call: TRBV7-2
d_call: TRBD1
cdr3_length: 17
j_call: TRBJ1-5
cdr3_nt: TGTGCCAGCAGCTTTGAAAGCGACAGGGGCGGCAATCAGCCCCAGCATTTT
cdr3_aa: CASSFESDRGGNQPQHF

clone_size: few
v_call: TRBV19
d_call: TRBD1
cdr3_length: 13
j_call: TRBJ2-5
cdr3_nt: TGTGCCAGTAGGTTGACAGGGCGGGAGACCCAGTACTTC
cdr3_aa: CASRLTGRETQYF